The present T cell receptor (beta chain) was sequenced within a study of brain T cells in children with intractable seizures. TCRdb's copy holds only in-frame clones and misses some; the assay was immunoSEQ multiplex PCR. This table has under 400,000 clones, over 90% appearing once. Germline CDR1 SGHTS, CDR2 YDEGEE. V shed 0 bases and J shed 2 bases, with 9 bases lying between them. This CDR3 is 15 amino acids long. Time point of the sample: blood from clinic visit 5 months post-surgery; TSC patient then seizure free. This clonotype was obtained from a boy under two years old with tuberous sclerosis and intractable seizures. The sequences come from peripheral blood, collected approximately 5 months after surgery. The chain is built from TRBV5-8 and TRBJ2-1, with D possibly matching TRBD2 (5 bases). The CDR3 protein is CASSLVASAYNEQFF. The CDR3 nucleotides are TGTGCCAGCAGCTTGGTAGCGTCTGCCTACAATGAGCAGTTCTTC.